This T cell receptor beta chain is drawn from a study of resident and recirculating memory T cells in vitiligo (dated by TCRdb to the late 2010s). As for the study more broadly: For TCR beta sequencing, each of a few stable vitiligo patients provided PBMCs and epidermis from shave biopsies taken at two lesional sites and two nonlesional sites. Without any cell sorting, samples were homogenized immediately before genomic DNA was extracted using the Qiagen DNeasy Blood & Tissue Kit. Human TCR beta sequencing was used to test whether specific clones in lesional vitiligo skin differed from clones in nonlesional skin and blood. Here is what the overall study found, with its caveats: Clonality was not the same from one vitiligo lesion to another, and no unique dominant TCR clone turned up. Even within a single patient, overlap and correlation analysis found no significant repertoire overlap between any biopsies apart from each lesion compared with itself. Working out how much the T cell clones identified in the vitiligo lesions and the human Trm versus Tcm pools each contribute will require future mechanistic studies. TCR sequences were not conserved across biopsy sites or patients, suggesting that different T cell clones infiltrate different lesions, described as private specificity.

TCR beta chains were amplified from genomic DNA with the immunoSEQ hsTCRB kit. TCR beta libraries were sequenced on an Illumina MiSeq instrument by the immunoSEQ service. The study's own analysis went as follows. Repertoire data were analyzed using the immunoSEQ Analyzer. In TCRdb, the immuneACCESS table is reduced to in-frame sequences with V and J assigned. These tables do not hold every clone; where another copy was compared, an unresolved V gene accounts for under half, and the others remain unexplained. V, J and clone size reflect that table, while D and trimming were determined from the DNA. This sample lists 70,000 or so clones; roughly nine tenths were detected once. Roughly 5% of the sample goes to the ten largest clones. This clone occurred once. Its antigen specificity is not known. Per-base qualities were not stored, and no clone one base away is much larger. V is reduced by 0 bases and J by 6 bases, leaving a spacing of 11 bases between them. In the germline V gene (reference sequence), CDR1 corresponds to SGHNT and CDR2 to YYREEE. Spanning cysteine to phenylalanine, the CDR3 consists of 14 amino acids. The entry retains the CDR3 DNA only, 42 bases that are in frame from base 1.

Stable vitiligo was defined as no change in lesions over the previous 6 months. To qualify as stable, patients additionally needed to show no confetti depigmentation, which is a clinical sign of active vitiligo. Anyone who had been treated within the previous three months was excluded from the study. Ficoll density gradient centrifugation was used to isolate PBMCs from heparinized blood, after which the PBMCs were flash-frozen. Sequenced material: blood. This sequence was found in a male donor with vitiligo. The chain is made from TRBV5-4 and TRBJ2-3, with the D gene not confidently named. For the CDR3, the sequence is CASSLATTRDTQYF. The sequenced DNA is TGTGCCAGCAGCTTGGCTACAACGAGGGATACGCAGTATTTT.